This passage covers 25 T cell receptor beta chains from one sample sequenced in a study of blood T cell repertoires in COVID-19. Assay: immunoSEQ multiplex PCR; the TCRdb copy retains only in-frame clones and omits some. The top ten hold approximately 2% of the sample, which has hundreds of thousands of clones, roughly 87% seen once. Sequenced sample: peripheral blood. The receptor set was obtained from a man aged 18 to 30 with active or convalescent COVID-19.

The chain joins TRBV2 to TRBJ2-5, with D unclear. The V end lost 7 bases, the J end lost 2 bases, and 8 bases lay between the germline ends. Looked up from germline, CDR1 is SNHLY and CDR2 is FYNNEI. The CDR3 runs to 12 residues. CDR3 DNA sequence: TGTGCCAGCAAAGAGCTACAAGAGACCCAGTACTTC. It specifies CASKELQETQYF.

On this clone: The same CDR3 is also encoded by other DNA sequences in this sample. The chain has TRBV5-1 and TRBJ1-2; D remains ambiguous. Trimming took 4 bases from V and 1 from J, leaving 5 bases between them. Germline CDR1 is SGHRS and CDR2 is YFSETQ. The CDR3 runs 12 residues. CDR3 residues: CASSGSNYGYTF. In nucleotides, the CDR3 is TGCGCCAGCAGCGGGAGTAACTATGGCTACACCTTC.

A few counts support this clone. The chain uses TRBV7-9 and TRBJ1-2; TRBD1 agrees at 7 bases. Germline assignment: CDR1 SEHNR and CDR2 FQNEAQ (reference sequence). V shed 1 base, J shed 8 bases, and the junction held 7 bases outside the gene matches. The CDR3 covers 14 residues. CDR3 nucleotide sequence: TGTGCCAGCAGCTTAGAAGTGACAGGGAAAGGCTACACCTTC. Protein: CASSLEVTGKGYTF.

The chain joins TRBV7-8 to TRBJ2-1; 7 bases map to TRBD1. There are 19 residues in the CDR3. CDR1 SGHVS and CDR2 FQNEAQ come from the germline V gene. Trimming took 2 bases from V and 5 from J; bases not matched to a gene: 18. The CDR3: CASSLTGAGLTTGNNEQFF. The CDR3 bases are TGTGCCAGCAGCTTAACAGGGGCCGGATTAACTACGGGGAACAATGAGCAGTTCTTC.

This clone appeared a few times. This chain uses TRBV30 with TRBJ2-5; 11 bases are shared with TRBD2. Germline CDR1 is GTSNPN and CDR2 is SVGIG (reference sequence). The V and J ends lost 4 bases and 2 bases, in that order; junction bases with no gene match: 18. The CDR3 is made up of 19 amino acids. Here the CDR3 DNA reads TGTGCCTGGACTAGGGGACTAGCGGCTCGTATGGGGGGTCAAGAGACCCAGTACTTC. The encoded protein is CAWTRGLAARMGGQETQYF.

The CDR3 here is CASSLGQVGSPLHF. In nucleotides, the CDR3 is TGTGCCAGCAGCCTAGGACAGGTTGGTTCACCCCTCCACTTT. The chain recombines TRBV28 with TRBJ1-6; TRBD1 matches 7 bases. This CDR3 contains 14 residues. Germline CDR1 is MDHEN and CDR2 is SYDVKM. V shed 6 bases, J shed 9 bases, and the junction held 8 bases outside the gene matches.

The genes are TRBV6-5 and TRBJ2-7; D remains unclear. The CDR3 loop spans 14 amino acids. The germline V and J ends were trimmed by 1 base and 1 base, with 8 bases remaining between them. The germline CDR1 and CDR2 sequences are MNHEY and SVGAGI. The CDR3 is CASSYWPNSYEQYF. The CDR3 DNA follows: TGTGCCAGCAGTTACTGGCCGAATTCCTACGAGCAGTACTTC.

V and J are TRBV6-5 and TRBJ1-6, with D hard to call. The CDR3 has 15 amino acids. The germline gives CDR1 MNHEY, CDR2 SVGAGI. CDR3 region: CSTSQRSSYNSPLHF. In DNA form, the CDR3 reads TGTTCGACTTCACAGCGGAGCTCCTATAATTCACCCCTCCACTTT.

This clone appeared once. V is TRBV9 and J is TRBJ1-5, with D perhaps TRBD1 (5 bases). The CDR3 has 14 amino acids. In germline, CDR1 is SGDLS, CDR2 YYNGEE. Trimming took 4 bases from V and 7 from J, leaving 15 bases between them. The CDR3 coding sequence is TGTGCCAGCAGCAAGAACCAGGGAAACCAGCCCCAGCATTTT. Residues: CASSKNQGNQPQHF.

The chain is built from TRBV3-1 (or the pseudogene TRBV3-2) and TRBJ2-7; TRBD1 matches 10 bases. With V trimmed by 2 bases and J by 5 bases, 3 bases remained unmatched. CDR1 and CDR2 (germline): LGHDT, YNNKEL (reference sequence). This CDR3 spans 14 amino acids. The DNA of the CDR3 is TGTGCCAGCAGCCAATCTGGGACAGGGGACGAGCAGTACTTC. The encoded protein is CASSQSGTGDEQYF.

This clone occurred once. The chain uses TRBV5-1 and TRBJ2-1; tentative D call: TRBD2 (5 bases). V dropped 4 bases and J dropped 7 bases, with 21 bases sitting between them. The CDR3 has 16 residues. Germline V gene data show CDR1 as SGHRS and CDR2 as YFSETQ. The CDR3 coding sequence is TGCGCCAGCAGCCGTTTAGGGTCCCTACCGGGGAATGAGCAGTTCTTC. Encoded protein: CASSRLGSLPGNEQFF.

The V gene is TRBV5-5, the J gene TRBJ1-5; D ambiguous. The CDR3 has 16 residues. Per germline, CDR1 SGHKS and CDR2 YYEKEE (reference sequence). V lost 0 bases to trimming and J lost 6 bases, with 16 bases between them. The DNA for the CDR3 is TGTGCCAGCAGCTTGGATGTGCGGGTTGTAGGTCAGCCCCAGCATTTT. It yields the protein CASSLDVRVVGQPQHF.

This sequence joins TRBV9 and TRBJ2-1; 7 bases agree with TRBD2. CDR1 SGDLS and CDR2 YYNGEE come from the germline V gene. The CDR3 length is 15 residues. With V trimmed by 0 bases and J by 2 bases, 2 bases remained unmatched. In nucleotides, the CDR3 is TGTGCCAGCAGCGTAGTGGGAGGGGCCTACAATGAGCAGTTCTTC. Amino acids: CASSVVGGAYNEQFF. The full variable domain, with the rest looked up from reference TRBV9 and TRBJ2-1, is DSGVTQTPKHLITATGQRVTLRCSPRSGDLSVYWYQQSLDQGLQFLIQYYNGEERAKGNILERFSAQQFPDLHSELNLSSLELGDSALYFCASSVVGGAYNEQFFGPGTRLTVL.

This clone has only a few counts. CDR3 region: CASSMGTGGNYEQYF. The CDR3 DNA sequence: TGTGCCAGTAGTATGGGGACTGGGGGAAACTACGAGCAGTACTTC. This chain connects TRBV19 to TRBJ2-7, with a possible D match to TRBD2 (6 bases). Trimming took 3 bases from V and 3 from J, leaving 15 bases between them. Germline V lookup: CDR1 LNHDA, CDR2 SQIVND (reference sequence). The CDR3 runs to 15 residues.

This clone appeared a single time. The chain combines TRBV18 with TRBJ1-1, with D hard to call. CDR1 is KGHSH and CDR2 is LQKENI in the germline V gene. The CDR3 length is 14 residues. The V gene lost 2 bases and the J gene lost 4 bases, with 11 bases spanning the gap. The CDR3 DNA follows: TGTGCCAGCTCACCAGGGGTGGGAGCCACTGAAGCTTTCTTT. Translated: CASSPGVGATEAFF.

J is TRBJ2-2 and V is TRBV19, with a possible D match to TRBD1 (5 bases). The CDR3 spans 14 residues. CDR1 and CDR2 (germline): LNHDA, SQIVND (reference sequence). The germline V and J ends were trimmed by 3 bases and 3 bases, with 8 bases remaining between them. The CDR3 sequence is CASSILGDTGELFF. Written as DNA, the CDR3 is TGTGCCAGTAGTATTTTAGGGGACACCGGGGAGCTGTTTTTT.

There are a few counts of this clone. Written as DNA, the CDR3 is TGCAGCGTGGCCAGTGAATATGGCTACACCTTC. Translation gives CSVASEYGYTF. The J gene is TRBJ1-2, the V gene TRBV29-1, with D unclear. Germline assignment: CDR1 SQVTM and CDR2 ANQGSEA. The CDR3 spans 11 residues. Trimming cost V 6 bases and J 5 bases, with 10 bases left between them.

This clone has only one observation. CDR3 sequence (DNA): TGTGCCAGCAGCGAGCGGGCGAGCTCCTATAATTCACCCCTCCACTTT. It yields the protein CASSERASSYNSPLHF. The gene calls are TRBV9 and TRBJ1-6, with D unclear. Germline values: CDR1 SGDLS, CDR2 YYNGEE. The CDR3 runs 16 residues. Trimming took off 3 bases at V and 0 bases at J, with 10 bases between the two ends.

This clone was recorded once. This chain links TRBV16 with TRBJ2-2; the D is unclear. The V end lost 3 bases, the J end lost 6 bases, and 11 bases lay between the germline ends. The CDR3 consists of 14 residues. Germline values: CDR1 KGHSY, CDR2 FQNENV. The CDR3 sequence: CASSHSDQPGELFF. The DNA for the CDR3 is TGTGCCAGCAGCCACAGCGACCAGCCCGGGGAGCTGTTTTTT.

The chain employs TRBV7-7 and TRBJ1-4; D gene unclear. V lost 2 bases, J lost 8 bases, and 15 bases lay in between. The CDR3 covers 15 residues. Germline V lookup: CDR1 SSHAT, CDR2 FNYEAQ (reference sequence). The CDR3 sequence: CASSLSVAPDEKLFF. CDR3 DNA sequence: TGTGCCAGCAGCTTATCTGTAGCGCCTGACGAAAAACTGTTTTTT.

The rearrangement joins TRBV28 to TRBJ2-5; 9 bases are shared with TRBD2. The junction had 8 bases not matched to a gene; V was cut back by 5 bases and J by 4 bases. Germline CDR1 and CDR2: MDHEN and SYDVKM. This CDR3 spans 15 amino acids. In nucleotides, the CDR3 is TGTGCCAGCAGTCCCAGGACTAGCGTACGAGAGACCCAGTACTTC. This codes for CASSPRTSVRETQYF.

The CDR3 DNA follows: TGTGCCAGCAGTGAACAGCGTAGCACAGATACGCAGTATTTT. This translates into CASSEQRSTDTQYF. The chain joins TRBV2 to TRBJ2-3; D remains ambiguous. Germline V lookup: CDR1 SNHLY, CDR2 FYNNEI. V lost 2 bases to trimming and J lost 0 bases, with 6 bases between them. The CDR3 runs to 14 residues.

The genes are TRBV10-3 and TRBJ2-7; TRBD1 might be the D (6 bases). The V and J ends lost 1 base and 2 bases respectively, with 12 bases between them. The V gene's germline CDR1 is ENHRY and CDR2 SYGVKD. The CDR3 spans 15 residues. The CDR3 DNA is TGTGCCATCAGTGAGTTGAGGGGACAAGCCTACGAGCAGTACTTC. As protein: CAISELRGQAYEQYF.

J is TRBJ1-3 and V is TRBV4-1; TRBD1 agrees at 8 bases. CDR3 length equals 17 residues. CDR1 MGHRA and CDR2 YSYEKL come from the germline V gene. V dropped 4 bases and J dropped 0; count of bases not matched to a gene: 8. DNA for the CDR3: TGCGCCAGCAGCCGACGCAGACAGGGGCTCTCTGGAAACACCATATATTTT. Residues: CASSRRRQGLSGNTIYF.

CDR3 coding DNA: TGTGCCAGCAGCCCCGGACAGGGCGGGAACACTGAAGCTTTCTTT. Encoded protein: CASSPGQGGNTEAFF. The rearrangement joins TRBV6-5 to TRBJ1-1; the match to TRBD1 covers 8 bases. Trimming took 6 bases from V and 1 from J; bases not matched to a gene: 7. The CDR3 covers 15 residues. CDR1 MNHEY and CDR2 SVGAGI come from the germline V gene.